A selection of T cell receptor beta chains follows, all from one sample in a study of blood T cell repertoires in COVID-19. The table came from immunoSEQ multiplex PCR; TCRdb's copy has only in-frame clones and leaves some out. This table holds about 300,000 clones, roughly 84% found once. What was sequenced was peripheral blood. The receptors come from a human donor with COVID-19, enrolled during active disease. The donor label of this sample is uncertain. The CDR3 runs from the conserved cysteine through the conserved F or W. A D gene is named only where the DNA matches it firmly. Rows give clone size only sometimes, using once, few, many, or a class for an expanded clone.

>TRBJ1-5|TRBV3-1/TRBV3-2|-|-
CASSQGHGGEPQHF
TGTGCCAGCAGCCAAGGACACGGGGGTGAGCCCCAGCATTTT
>TRBJ1-2|TRBV5-6|-|once
CASSLPGHQDYGYTF
TGTGCCAGCAGTCTCCCGGGACACCAAGATTATGGCTACACCTTC
>TRBJ2-1|TRBV5-1|TRBD2|-
CASSLAASGRVYNEQFF
TGCGCCAGCAGCTTGGCGGCTAGCGGGAGGGTCTACAATGAGCAGTTCTTC
>TRBJ2-1|TRBV7-7|-|-
CASGRDLGAEQFF
TGTGCTAGCGGACGGGATCTGGGGGCTGAGCAGTTCTTC
>TRBJ1-2|TRBV28|TRBD1|-
CASSSGPGQNYGYTF
TGTGCCAGCAGCTCAGGTCCGGGACAGAACTATGGCTACACCTTC
>TRBJ1-1|TRBV7-2|-|few
CASKIGGSTEAFF
TGTGCCAGCAAGATTGGAGGGAGCACTGAAGCTTTCTTT
>TRBJ2-3|TRBV12-5|-|-
CASGFIAVTDTLYF
TGTGCTAGTGGTTTTATAGCGGTGACAGATACGCTGTATTTT
>TRBJ1-5|TRBV30|TRBD1|-
CAWSATRTGSNQPQHF
TGTGCCTGGAGTGCAACCCGGACAGGGAGCAATCAGCCCCAGCATTTT
>TRBJ2-1|TRBV11-2|TRBD2|-
CASSSTPSGGRHEQFF
TGTGCCAGCAGCTCGACCCCTTCGGGAGGGCGGCATGAGCAGTTCTTC
>TRBJ1-2|TRBV3-1/TRBV3-2|-|-
CASSQVRTAYGYTF
TGTGCCAGCAGCCAAGTCCGGACAGCCTATGGCTACACCTTC
>TRBJ2-3|TRBV27|TRBD2|-
CASSLTGGPDTQYF
TGTGCCAGCAGTTTAACGGGAGGGCCAGATACGCAGTATTTT
>TRBJ2-7|TRBV5-6|-|-
CASSLNGPGGLREQYF
TGTGCCAGCAGCTTGAATGGCCCAGGGGGACTGAGGGAGCAGTACTTC
>TRBJ2-7|TRBV19|TRBD1|-
CASSRPNRGGSYEQYF
TGTGCCAGTAGCCGCCCGAACAGGGGTGGCTCCTACGAGCAGTACTTC
>TRBJ2-1|TRBV12-3/TRBV12-4|-|-
CASSLALQGKVF
TGTGCCAGCAGTTTAGCGTTGCAGGGGAAGGTCTTC
>TRBJ2-3|TRBV7-3|TRBD1|-
CASSLQGATYTDTQYF
TGTGCCAGCAGCTTACAGGGGGCGACGTACACAGATACGCAGTATTTT
>TRBJ1-5|TRBV27|TRBD1|-
CASSIEWTGGNQPQHF
TGTGCCAGCAGTATCGAGTGGACAGGAGGGAATCAGCCCCAGCATTTT
>TRBJ2-4|TRBV5-1|-|-
CASSSTEGNIQYF
TGCGCCAGCAGCTCGACCGAGGGTAACATTCAGTACTTC
>TRBJ1-2|TRBV28|TRBD1|-
CASSPSGTGNGYTF
TGTGCCAGCAGTCCCTCCGGGACAGGGAATGGCTACACCTTC
>TRBJ2-6|TRBV7-2|-|few
CASSPTRAGANVLTF
TGTGCCAGCAGCCCGACGAGGGCTGGGGCCAACGTCCTGACTTTC
>TRBJ2-7|TRBV7-2|TRBD2|-
CASSFREGGVWGSYEQYF
TGTGCCAGCAGCTTTCGGGAGGGAGGTGTTTGGGGGTCCTACGAGCAGTACTTC
>TRBJ2-7|TRBV5-8|TRBD2|-
CASSLWTSGFHEQYF
TGTGCCAGCAGCTTGTGGACTAGCGGGTTCCACGAGCAGTACTTC
>TRBJ2-3|TRBV6-5|-|-
CASQIGTITDTQYF
TGTGCCAGCCAAATTGGCACGATCACAGATACGCAGTATTTT
>TRBJ2-1|TRBV5-1|-|-
CASSLPLATPYNEQFF
TGCGCCAGCAGCTTGCCCCTAGCGACTCCCTACAATGAGCAGTTCTTC
>TRBJ1-1|TRBV5-1|-|few
CASSLLQGGTEAFF
TGCGCCAGCAGCTTGCTCCAGGGAGGCACTGAAGCTTTCTTT
>TRBJ2-7|TRBV19|TRBD2|-
CASSIGAGDPYEQYF
TGTGCCAGTAGTATAGGAGCGGGAGATCCCTACGAGCAGTACTTC
>TRBJ1-6|TRBV6-5|TRBD1|-
CASSPGQGGATPIHF
TGTGCCAGCAGTCCCGGACAGGGAGGCGCAACCCCCATCCACTTT
>TRBJ1-5|TRBV2|TRBD1|-
CASSEAAGTGNQPQHF
TGTGCCAGCAGTGAAGCAGCCGGGACAGGGAATCAGCCCCAGCATTTT
>TRBJ2-3|TRBV6-6|TRBD2|-
CASSYSAGATDTQYF
TGTGCCAGCAGTTACTCGGCGGGAGCCACAGATACGCAGTATTTT
>TRBJ2-7|TRBV27|-|-
CASSFGNEQYF
TGTGCCAGCAGTTTCGGGAACGAGCAGTACTTC
>TRBJ2-5|TRBV30|TRBD1|-
CAWIGRDRQETQYF
TGTGCCTGGATAGGCCGGGACAGACAAGAGACCCAGTACTTC
>TRBJ2-5|TRBV2|-|-
CASSAKETQYF
TGTGCCAGCAGTGCTAAAGAGACCCAGTACTTC
>TRBJ2-1|TRBV7-8|-|few
CASTRTGENEQFF
TGTGCCAGCACCCGAACCGGGGAAAATGAGCAGTTCTTC
>TRBJ1-6|TRBV5-4|-|-
CASSLTGPNSPLHF
TGTGCCAGCAGCCTAACAGGGCCGAATTCACCCCTCCACTTT
>TRBJ1-5|TRBV10-3|TRBD1|-
CAIRPGQGVGPQHF
TGTGCCATCAGGCCCGGACAGGGCGTGGGGCCCCAGCATTTT
>TRBJ2-3|TRBV5-4|TRBD2|-
CASSLVRGDTDTQYF
TGTGCCAGCAGCTTGGTCCGGGGGGACACAGATACGCAGTATTTT
>TRBJ1-5|TRBV6-2/TRBV6-3|TRBD1|-
CASSRGQDLNSNQPQHF
TGTGCCAGCAGTAGGGGACAGGATTTAAATAGCAATCAGCCCCAGCATTTT